The clone carrying this TCR beta chain has only one observation. The germline V gene encodes CDR1 LNHDA and CDR2 SQIVND (reference sequence). This CDR3 is built from 15 residues. Trimming took 6 bases from V and 5 from J; bases not matched to a gene: 6. Generated by immunoSEQ multiplex PCR, the TCRdb table keeps only in-frame clones and is missing some. The sample includes roughly 54,000 clones, 87% of them seen just once. This specimen comes from a study of blood T cell repertoires in COVID-19. The sample was peripheral blood. This sequence was found in a woman aged 55-69 years with COVID-19, enrolled during active disease. V and J are TRBV19 and TRBJ2-1, with 11 bases identical to TRBD2. For the CDR3, the DNA is TGTGCCAGTAGGAAGGGGACTAGCGGACACAATGAGCAGTTCTTC. Protein product: CASRKGTSGHNEQFF.